This T cell receptor beta chain is drawn from a study of blood T cell repertoires in COVID-19. Here immunoSEQ multiplex PCR was the method, and the copy in TCRdb shows in-frame clones only, minus some. Counted here are around 260,000 clones, around 87% occurring once; the ten biggest clones make up around 1.5%. In this sample, this clone turned up a few times. J lost 5 bases, V lost 3 bases, and 15 bases had no gene match. CDR1 SGHNT and CDR2 YYREEE come from the germline V gene (reference sequence). This CDR3 comprises 17 residues. The origin of this receptor is a middle-aged woman who had recovered from COVID-19. Sequencing was done on a sample of peripheral blood. The chain is built from TRBV5-4 and TRBJ1-1; 8 nucleotides match TRBD1. The CDR3 here is CASSSLHRGGLGTEAFF. For the CDR3, the DNA is TGTGCCAGCAGCTCCCTGCACAGGGGGGGCTTGGGGACTGAAGCTTTCTTT.